One T cell receptor beta chain is described in this entry. The antigen is undetermined. CD45RA-negative memory and CD45RA+ naive subsets were split from the CD4+ cells. The CDR3 length is 13 residues. Trimming took 5 bases from V and 1 from J, leaving 9 bases between them. Germline assignment: CDR1 SGHRS and CDR2 YFSETQ. This sample is drawn from a study of shared clonotypes between healthy human individuals. Notes on the study in general: Naive CD4 clonotypes overlapped across a handful of donors at around 5%. Lower generation probabilities were found for non-shared clonotypes than for those shared by all four donors. In having few donors, the study represented limited genetic and exposure-history diversity.

This table comes from immunoSEQ multiplex PCR, and its TCRdb copy is limited to in-frame clones, with some not included. The sample lists roughly 1,600,000 clones, about 98.5% occurring once. The sequenced sample consisted of naive CD4+ T cells sorted from blood. Noted subset: CD45RA+ positively selected. The chain is built from TRBV5-1 and TRBJ2-5, with D possibly being TRBD1 (5 bases). This receptor was taken from a man aged 25 to 40 in good health. CDR3 residues: CASRGDSQETQYF. In DNA form, the CDR3 reads TGCGCCAGCAGGGGCGACAGCCAAGAGACCCAGTACTTC. Filled out from reference TRBV5-1 and TRBJ2-5, the complete variable domain reads KAGVTQTPRYLIKTRGQQVTLSCSPISGHRSVSWYQQTPGQGLQFLFEYFSETQRNKGNFPGRFSGRQFSNSRSEMNVSTLELGDSALYLCASRGDSQETQYFGPGTRLLVL.